The T cell receptor beta chain described here comes from a study of blood T cells in healthy people across ages. The overall study: Per two T cells, template switching captured roughly one barcoded beta molecule.

It was with a sample-barcoded 5' primer and a J-beta primer mix that a second PCR of about 7 to 12 cycles was run. MiXCR, applied by TCRdb to the 5' RACE reads, yields one record per CDR3 protein. Seen here are 800,000 to 1,300,000 distinct CDR3 sequences, less than 25% observed once, and the top ten hold about 0.72%. These data are also associated with another study on T cells of mothers and their children. That report notes: The analysis detected no persistent microchimeric T cell clones.

The TCR sequence derives from a girl aged 2-10 years in good health. Sequencing was done on a sample of blood.

The DNA for the CDR3 is TGTGCCAGCAGCCCCCCGTGGAGCGGGATTGAGACCCAGTACTTC. Residues: CASSPPWSGIETQYF. This chain joins TRBV14 and TRBJ2-5; 7 bases line up with TRBD2. Germline-derived CDR1 and CDR2 are SGHDN and FVKESK. Losses at the gene ends were 4 bases for V and 5 bases for J; bases not matched to a gene: 10. This CDR3 is 15 amino acids long.